The clone carrying this T cell receptor beta chain was counted many times. As yet, its antigen is unknown. The source of the sample is a study of T cells in Graves' hyperthyroidism and ophthalmopathy. The diagnostic basis comprised clinical symptoms, serum thyroxine and TRAb, thyroid ultrasound and orbital computed tomography. The study's findings and limits: Ophthalmopathy prediction by the model preceded onset by a median about 6.8 months. In blood, most of the thyroid clonotypes expanded above 0.001 were also present. From stable hyperthyroidism, ophthalmopathy was set apart by a 13 V-J model.

Germline V lookup: CDR1 SGHTA, CDR2 FQGNSA. The CDR3 contains 12 residues. V lost 2 bases, J lost 10 bases, and 11 bases lay in between. The source material, RNA transcripts, was used to amplify TCR beta CDR3 regions. The TCR CDR3 was amplified in a first-round RT-PCR using the HTBI primer set. TCRdb used MiXCR to reprocess the multiplex PCR reads, holding one entry per CDR3 protein. The sample shows around 760,000 distinct CDR3 sequences, under 45% of them seen only once. The sequence derives from a woman between 40 and 55 years old with Graves' hyperthyroidism. This chain connects TRBV7-2 to TRBJ1-1; D may be TRBD1 (6 bases). Sequencing used blood. The CDR3 reads CASSLLGGTAFF. CDR3 sequence (DNA): TGTGCCAGCAGCTTACTTGGGGGCACAGCTTTCTTT.